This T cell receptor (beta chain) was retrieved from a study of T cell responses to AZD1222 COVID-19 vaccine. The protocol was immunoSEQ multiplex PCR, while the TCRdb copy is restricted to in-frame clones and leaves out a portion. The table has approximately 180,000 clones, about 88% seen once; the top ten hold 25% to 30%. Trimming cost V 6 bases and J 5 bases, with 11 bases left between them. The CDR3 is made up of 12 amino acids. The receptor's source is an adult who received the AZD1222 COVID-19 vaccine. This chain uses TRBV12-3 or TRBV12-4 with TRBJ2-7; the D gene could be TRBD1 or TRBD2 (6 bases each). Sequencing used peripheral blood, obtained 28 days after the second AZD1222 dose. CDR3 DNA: TGTGCCAGCAGGACGGGGGCCCACGAGCAGTACTTC. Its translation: CASRTGAHEQYF.